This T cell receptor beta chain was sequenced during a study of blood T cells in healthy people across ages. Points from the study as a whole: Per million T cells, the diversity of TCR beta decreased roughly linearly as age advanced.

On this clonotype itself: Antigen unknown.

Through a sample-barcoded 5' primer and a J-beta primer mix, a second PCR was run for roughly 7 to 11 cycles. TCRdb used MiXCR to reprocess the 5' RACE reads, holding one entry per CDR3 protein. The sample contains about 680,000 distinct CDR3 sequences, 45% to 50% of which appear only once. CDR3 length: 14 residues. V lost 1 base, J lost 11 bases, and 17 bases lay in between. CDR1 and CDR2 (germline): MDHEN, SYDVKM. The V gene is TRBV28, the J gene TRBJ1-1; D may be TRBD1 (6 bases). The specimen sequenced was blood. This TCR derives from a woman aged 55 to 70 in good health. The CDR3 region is CASSLSKGGVRAFF. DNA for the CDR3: TGTGCCAGCAGTTTATCTAAGGGGGGAGTAAGGGCTTTCTTT.